A selection of T cell receptor beta chains follows, all from one sample in a study of shared clonotypes between healthy human individuals. The method was immunoSEQ multiplex PCR; TCRdb's version includes in-frame clones alone and lacks a portion of them. This table has 330,000 or so clones, 70% to 75% appearing once. Sequencing input: memory CD4+ T cells sorted from blood. These receptors were taken from a man younger than 45 in good health. The CDR3 runs from the conserved cysteine through the conserved F or W. The D gene is left open where the match is weak. Size tells how often a clone was seen (once, few, many) or the class of an expanded clone, and some rows leave it out.

cdr3_nt | cdr3_aa | j_call | v_call | clone_size | d_call
TGTGCCAGCAGCCCATCGTCGGGGTCTGGCTACACCTTC | CASSPSSGSGYTF | TRBJ1-2 | TRBV7-3 | . | .
TGTGCCAGCGCCCCTCGGCGGAGTGGGGAGACCCAGTACTTC | CASAPRRSGETQYF | TRBJ2-5 | TRBV7-9 | few | .
TGCGCCAGCAGCTTGGGGACAATCACAGATACGCAGTATTTT | CASSLGTITDTQYF | TRBJ2-3 | TRBV5-1 | . | .
TGTGCCAGCAGTTTTACAAAGGAGCAGTACTTC | CASSFTKEQYF | TRBJ2-7 | TRBV28 | . | .
TGCGCCAGCAGTAACGTCGGAGACAACTATGGCTACACCTTC | CASSNVGDNYGYTF | TRBJ1-2 | TRBV10-2 | . | .
TGTGCCACCAGTAGCGGGACCACAGATACGCAGTATTTT | CATSSGTTDTQYF | TRBJ2-3 | TRBV9 | . | TRBD2
TGTGCCAGCAGCCCCTTGCGGGGCAGCTCCTACAATGAGCAGTTCTTC | CASSPLRGSSYNEQFF | TRBJ2-1 | TRBV11-2 | . | .
TGTGCCAGCAGTGAAGCTTGGGAGCAGTACTTC | CASSEAWEQYF | TRBJ2-7 | TRBV2 | . | .
TGCGCCAGCAGCCAAGATCAGCAGGCCAAGAACACTGAAGCTTTCTTT | CASSQDQQAKNTEAFF | TRBJ1-1 | TRBV4-1 | few | .
TGTGCCAGCAGTTACGGGGGGGGTTCGCAGGAGCTGTTTTTT | CASSYGGGSQELFF | TRBJ2-2 | TRBV6-5 | many | TRBD2
TGTGCCTGGAGTTTTGGGGCCAACGTCCTGACTTTC | CAWSFGANVLTF | TRBJ2-6 | TRBV30 | . | .
TGTGCCAGCAGTCGAAGCGGGAGAAGGTCGTCCTACGAGCAGTACTTC | CASSRSGRRSSYEQYF | TRBJ2-7 | TRBV21-1 | many | .
TGTGCCAGCAGTGAATCGGGCGGCTACGAGCAGTACTTC | CASSESGGYEQYF | TRBJ2-7 | TRBV25-1 | few | .
TGTGCCAGCAGCGGAGAAGAAGAGACTGAAGCTTTCTTT | CASSGEEETEAFF | TRBJ1-1 | TRBV2 | . | .
TGTGCCAGCAGTCGGACTAGCGGGAGAATAGGGCAGTACTTC | CASSRTSGRIGQYF | TRBJ2-7 | TRBV27 | . | TRBD2
TGTGCCAGCAGTAGCGGGAGGGCCGGAGATACGCAGTATTTT | CASSSGRAGDTQYF | TRBJ2-3 | TRBV5-4 | . | TRBD2
TGCGCCAGCAGCCAAGATTCGGGGCTCGGACAGCCCCAGCATTTT | CASSQDSGLGQPQHF | TRBJ1-5 | TRBV4-3 | . | .
TGTGCCAGTACCCTTCCAGGCACCAAGGGTGGCTACACCTTC | CASTLPGTKGGYTF | TRBJ1-2 | TRBV19 | . | .
TGTGCCAGCAGTTACTCGGAGCCCTCCTACAATCAGCCCCAGCATTTT | CASSYSEPSYNQPQHF | TRBJ1-5 | TRBV6-6 | . | .
TGTGCCAGCAGTGTAGACTGGAACACTGAAGCTTTCTTT | CASSVDWNTEAFF | TRBJ1-1 | TRBV6-1 | . | .
TGTGCCAGCAGCTTGCTAGCGGGAGGGCCGGATGAGCAGTTCTTC | CASSLLAGGPDEQFF | TRBJ2-1 | TRBV7-2 | . | TRBD2
TGCGCCAGCAGCCCGTTTGTCGTCCATCCGGGACCGTCGGTCTCTGGAAACACCATATATTTT | CASSPFVVHPGPSVSGNTIYF | TRBJ1-3 | TRBV5-1 | . | .
TGTGCCAGCAGTGAAGCTCCCCCCCAGCATTTT | CASSEAPPQHF | TRBJ1-5 | TRBV6-1 | . | .
TGTGCCTGGAGTGCTAGCGGAGGCACAGATACGCAGTATTTT | CAWSASGGTDTQYF | TRBJ2-3 | TRBV30 | . | TRBD2
TGTGCCAGCAGTGTTCAGGGCCATGCGAACACTGAAGCTTTCTTT | CASSVQGHANTEAFF | TRBJ1-1 | TRBV2 | few | .
TGCAGCACCGGTTCTGGGGCCAAGGGGACGGCAGATACGCAGTATTTT | CSTGSGAKGTADTQYF | TRBJ2-3 | TRBV29-1 | . | .
TGCAGCGTTGACGGTGGGGCCAACGTCCTGACTTTC | CSVDGGANVLTF | TRBJ2-6 | TRBV29-1 | . | .
TGTGCCAGCAGTCCCCCCCTAGGACTATTCTGGCAGTATTTT | CASSPPLGLFWQYF | TRBJ2-3 | TRBV28 | once | .
TGTGCCAGCGCGAAGAATATATGGCGGGATGAGCAGTTCTTC | CASAKNIWRDEQFF | TRBJ2-1 | TRBV4-2 | . | .
TGCGCCAGCAGCTTGGCCGGGGGCATCAACGAGCAGTACTTC | CASSLAGGINEQYF | TRBJ2-7 | TRBV5-1 | . | .
TGTGCCAGTCTGGGACAGGCGACGAACACCGGGGAGCTGTTTTTT | CASLGQATNTGELFF | TRBJ2-2 | TRBV27 | . | TRBD1
TGTGCCAGCAGCCCCCGCGGCAGGTTGGGCACTGAAGCTTTCTTT | CASSPRGRLGTEAFF | TRBJ1-1 | TRBV13 | . | .
TGCGCCAGCAGCTTGGACACTGAAGCTTTCTTT | CASSLDTEAFF | TRBJ1-1 | TRBV5-1 | . | .
TGTGCCAGCAGCTTCACAGGGGCCAAACGAGACTACGAGCAGTACTTC | CASSFTGAKRDYEQYF | TRBJ2-7 | TRBV27 | . | TRBD1
TGCGCCAGCAGCTTGGTACAGGGCCCCAGTGAAGCTTTCTTT | CASSLVQGPSEAFF | TRBJ1-1 | TRBV5-1 | . | .
TGTGCCACCAGCAGAGATAAAGGCGTCGTGGGGCCCCAGCATTTT | CATSRDKGVVGPQHF | TRBJ1-5 | TRBV15 | . | .
TGTGCCAGCAGTTTAAGGTCCTCCCGGGGAACTGAAGCTTTCTTT | CASSLRSSRGTEAFF | TRBJ1-1 | TRBV28 | . | .
TGCAGCGTTGCGACAGGGGCGGGCACTGAAGCTTTCTTT | CSVATGAGTEAFF | TRBJ1-1 | TRBV29-1 | . | TRBD1
TGTGCCAGCAGTTTAAATAGGGCATACAGTGAGCAGTTCTTC | CASSLNRAYSEQFF | TRBJ2-1 | TRBV28 | . | .
TGTGCCAGCAGCGCCTCAGTGAATCAGCCCCAGCATTTT | CASSASVNQPQHF | TRBJ1-5 | TRBV7-2 | . | .
TGCGCCAGCAGCCAAGACGGGGGCGCCAGCACAGATACGCAGTATTTT | CASSQDGGASTDTQYF | TRBJ2-3 | TRBV4-3 | . | .
TGTGCCAGCGCCATAGCGGGAGCGTCCTACAATGAGCAGTTCTTC | CASAIAGASYNEQFF | TRBJ2-1 | TRBV19 | many | TRBD2
TGTGCCAGCAGCTTAGTAGGAAGACAAGAGACCCAGTACTTC | CASSLVGRQETQYF | TRBJ2-5 | TRBV13 | . | .
TGTGCCAGCAGCGTAGGCCCCTCTAGCTCCTACGAGCAGTACTTC | CASSVGPSSSYEQYF | TRBJ2-7 | TRBV9 | few | .